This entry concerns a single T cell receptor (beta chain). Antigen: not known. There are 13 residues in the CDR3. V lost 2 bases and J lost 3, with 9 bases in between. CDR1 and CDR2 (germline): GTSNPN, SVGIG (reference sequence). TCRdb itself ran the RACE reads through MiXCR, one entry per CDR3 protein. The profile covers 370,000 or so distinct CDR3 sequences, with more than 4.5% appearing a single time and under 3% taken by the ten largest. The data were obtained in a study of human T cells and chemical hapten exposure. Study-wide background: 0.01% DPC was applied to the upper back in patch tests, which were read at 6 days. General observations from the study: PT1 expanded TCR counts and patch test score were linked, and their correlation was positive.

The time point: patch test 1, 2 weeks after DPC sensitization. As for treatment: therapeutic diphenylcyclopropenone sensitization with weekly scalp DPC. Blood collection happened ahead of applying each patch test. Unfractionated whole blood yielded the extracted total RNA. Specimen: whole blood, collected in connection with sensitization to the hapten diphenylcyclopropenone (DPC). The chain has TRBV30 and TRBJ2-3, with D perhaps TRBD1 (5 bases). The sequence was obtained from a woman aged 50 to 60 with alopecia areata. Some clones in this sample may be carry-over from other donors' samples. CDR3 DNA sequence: TGTGCCTGGAGTAGGGCAGGGACAGATACGCAGTATTTT. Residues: CAWSRAGTDTQYF.